This T cell receptor (beta chain) was recorded in a study of cytomegalovirus exposure and HLA in healthy donors. The study ran its PCR with 60 Vbeta and 13 Jbeta primers. Generated by immunoSEQ multiplex PCR, the TCRdb table keeps only in-frame clones and is missing some. Among tens of thousands of clones listed, approximately 84% were seen once. J lost 4 bases, V lost 6 bases, and 5 bases had no gene match. The CDR3 runs 13 residues. Germline CDR1 reads SGHTA; CDR2 reads FQGNSA. At the time of sampling, donors were nominally healthy, though unrecorded immune exposures were likely. The TCR sequence derives from a woman aged 18-30 years in good health and CMV-seropositive. Material: PBMCs. The V and J genes are TRBV7-2 and TRBJ1-2; 7 bases map to TRBD1. CDR3 DNA: TGTGCCAGCAGTCGGGACAGAATCTATGGCTACACCTTC. It translates to CASSRDRIYGYTF.